Listed here is a single TCR beta chain. Its antigen is not identified. The data derive from a study of Ad26.COV2.S vaccination and SARS-CoV-2 variants. Overall study context: A participant enrolled in the COV1001 Ad26.COV2.S trial arm provided the sample. Participants got Ad26.COV2.S intramuscularly, once or twice 56 days apart. Notes on the study in general: Placebo recipients showed lower spike-specific TCR breadth than vaccinees.

Treatment given: over 15 received Ad26.COV2.S at low or high dose, single or two shots; roughly five received placebo; per-sample allocation not given. Collection of the samples took place on day 63 after the first injection of vaccine or placebo. Spike of the Wuhan-strain SARS-CoV-2 was expressed by an Ad26 vector, which formed the vaccine. V was pared by 5 bases and J by 4 bases, with 14 bases between. Germline CDR1 is MNHEY and CDR2 is SMNVEV (reference sequence). This CDR3 region has 14 residues. Repertoires were generated with immunoSEQ multiplex PCR, while TCRdb's copy carries only in-frame clones and drops some. Among 500,000 or so clones listed, 80% to 90% were seen once.

The chain couples TRBV27 to TRBJ1-2; no clear D. This TCR was sampled from a person between 18 and 65 years old who received the Ad26.COV2.S COVID-19 vaccine or a placebo. Specimen: peripheral blood, collected in a trial of Ad26.COV2.S vaccine versus placebo. Here the CDR3 reads CASSASGRFYGYTF. CDR3 sequence (DNA): TGTGCCAGCAGTGCCTCCGGGAGATTCTATGGCTACACCTTC.